This TCR beta chain comes out of a study of cytomegalovirus exposure and HLA in healthy donors listed by TCRdb under 2017. Regarding the research as a whole: In an earlier analysis of roughly 500 of the donors, under 300 Gb of sequence data and some 120 million unique TCR beta sequences from about 180 million T cells were reported. Besides the first cohort of roughly 640 subjects, a separate validation cohort made up of about 120 different subjects was used. All discovery cohort repertoires had been generated on a single sequencing platform. Class I and class II HLA loci were covered by the typing at four-digit resolution. In a later analysis, previously published TCR beta repertoires from 670 or so donors were re-analyzed and high-resolution HLA genotyping was added so that TCR occurrence patterns could be studied. Among about 370 genotyped donors of the cohort, an average of about 220,000 unique TCR beta nucleotide sequences was sequenced per donor, of which about 19% were non-productive. The study aimed to test whether signatures of past pathogen exposure could be identified by cataloging public T cell receptors. High-throughput TCR immunosequencing, statistical association of individual TCRs with disease status, and machine learning were combined to predict cytomegalovirus infection status. Donor age, sex, ethnicity and CMV serostatus were compiled together with the repertoire data. Typing coverage differed by locus: A, B, C, DRB1 and DQB1 were typed in about 620-630 donors, DQA1 in 500 to 550, DPA1 in around 600, and DPB1 in approximately 450. To decide whether each TCR beta V gene segment behaved as functional or pseudogenic, an earlier analysis of fewer than 750 of the donors relied on high-throughput TCR beta sequencing. Using immunosequencing, the study profiled T cell repertoires from around 670 subjects and related those repertoires to cytomegalovirus serostatus. Roughly 5 DR-DQ haplotypes were treated as single units for association and clustering because of strong linkage in the cohort. A later genetic analysis took genome-wide SNP genotypes for about 55% of the 666 donors and used that subset as a discovery cohort. Among the approximately 420 genotyped donors, approximately 77% belonged to the genetic ancestry cluster associated with self-reported Caucasian donors. Rather than drawing on any new phenotypic data, the later analysis identified candidate immune exposures from TCR beta sequences and the way those sequences occurred across donors. An early release covering around 630 HLA-typed donors comprised roughly 300 gigabases of sequencing data and tens of millions of unique TCR sequences.

Overall study results and their limits: This cohort had only TCR beta chains sequenced, and the lack of alpha or paired-chain data limited which features could be detected. Because some donors lacked HLA typing at each locus, the association tests relied only on the typed subset. When HLA alleles, especially DR and DQ, strongly co-occurred, TCR associations were difficult to assign to individual alleles. The sequencing pipeline was judged likely to have produced a cluster of highly shared sequence variants as a technical artifact. For the cohort, immune exposure information was limited to CMV serostatus. V-gene and J-gene trimming of TCR beta chains was associated with a missense DCLRE1C variant in a later genetic analysis, and the association was replicated in an independent cohort. The study listed over 150 TCR beta chains as associated with cytomegalovirus. A further reported finding was that TCR beta sequences accurately predicted the HLA-A and HLA-B alleles for most subjects in the first cohort. In a later analysis, 16,951 TCR beta sequences were associated with specific HLA alleles at a false discovery rate of 0.05. In a later analysis, several top co-occurrence clusters were reported to appear linked to parvovirus B19, influenza, CMV and Epstein-Barr virus. In both the original and validation cohorts, the classifier was reported to diagnose cytomegalovirus status with high specificity and sensitivity. Sequencing depth was assumed to be roughly uniform across donors in the presence/absence analyses, though that assumption may not hold. It was suggested by the authors that the approach could potentially be generalized to other disease states and immunological phenotypes. Most TCR sequences were seen in very few donors, while some public TCRs were found in many individuals. Because the 87-base-pair reads could not distinguish some IMGT-functional V segments, including TRBV6-2 and TRBV6-3, those segments were excluded. According to a later analysis, TCR association rates differed among HLA loci, with DRB1 alleles showing the most associated TCRs and HLA-C alleles showing the fewest. Linkage disequilibrium might explain the correlated functional status among segregating V segments, but an unknown experimental factor could not be ruled out. In a later analysis, most CMV-associated TCR beta chains were found to appear HLA-restricted, with HLA associations seemingly driven largely by CMV exposure. An earlier analysis of 587 of the donors showed that most TCR beta V segments appeared in productive rearrangements either about 90% or about 30% of the time, which broadly matched IMGT annotations. A few of the identified cytomegalovirus-associated TCR beta chains were confirmed in vitro to be specific for cytomegalovirus antigens. A later analysis found that HLA-associated TCR beta chains were more clonally expanded and had lower generation probabilities than equally common non-associated chains. About 17 rarely observed V segments, including chromosome 9 orphons, were excluded from the earlier analysis of a few hundred of the donors because counts were too low. A later genetic analysis reported fewer N-insertions in productive TCRs among donors in an Asian-associated ancestry cluster than the roughly 700-donor mean.

This clone was seen only a few times. Its antigen remains undetermined. There are no base qualities to consult, and no much larger clone falls within one base. Trimming takes 3 bases off V and 5 bases off J; junction bases not matched to a gene: 6. CDR1 and CDR2 are drawn from the germline V gene: SGHRS, YFSETQ. The CDR3 contains 14 residues, cysteine and phenylalanine counted. Only the CDR3 DNA is retained, 42 bases long and in frame from the first base. The cohort consisted of 666 healthy bone marrow donors. At the time of sampling, every cohort member was nominally healthy, though immune exposures that went unrecorded were likely present. The donor tested CMV seropositive, placing the donor among the 290 or so seropositive members of the cohort. Each donor provided a peripheral blood sample, and peripheral blood mononuclear cells were used for TCR beta sequencing. Genomic DNA was extracted from the blood cell samples with the Qiagen DNeasy Blood Extraction Kit.

The library came from the immunoSEQ multiplex PCR assay. A mixture of 60 forward primers for TCR Vbeta segments and 13 reverse primers for TCR Jbeta segments was used in the multiplex PCR. The CDR3 region of rearranged TCR beta genes was amplified from genomic DNA by a multiplex PCR assay. The amplified TCR beta libraries were sequenced on the Illumina HiSeq System as 87-base-pair reads. The authors' pipeline ran thus. A later analysis counted approximately 84 million unique TCR beta chains across the 700 or so repertoires, and some 12 million of these chains were shared by at least two donors. Raw reads were error-corrected and collapsed into unique sequences by a nearest-neighbor algorithm in which closely related sequences were merged to remove PCR and sequencing errors. To assign V, D and J gene segments, CDR3 sequences were aligned to IMGT reference sequences. For a sequence to be retained, a match of at least six nucleotides to both a V gene segment and a J gene segment was required. Rearrangements were called productive when the CDR3 lacked stop codons and stayed in frame with V and J; all others were non-productive. CDR3 was defined according to IMGT convention as the region running from the second conserved V-encoded cysteine to the conserved J-encoded phenylalanine. The earlier analysis of about 610 of the donors excluded any sequence lacking an unambiguous match to a single V gene segment. In an earlier analysis of roughly 500 of the donors, V segments were called functional above 56.7% productive rearrangements and were called segregating when the between-donor standard deviation exceeded 5%. To diagnose cytomegalovirus status from the catalog of TCR beta chain sequences, a statistical classification framework was built. In a later analysis, TCR nucleotide sequences were compared against IMGT/GENE-DB human TR gene sequences so that V and J genes could be assigned. A later analysis assigned CDR3 sequences and most-parsimonious VDJ recombination scenarios with the TCRdist pipeline. In a later analysis, each TCR beta chain was defined by its CDR3 amino acid sequence together with its V-gene family, and reads without a unique V-gene family were excluded. To address suspected cross-contamination and a sequencing artifact, a later analysis removed some 620 highly shared, low-generation-probability nucleotide sequences. A later analysis calculated a clonal expansion index for each public chain from normalized within-repertoire ranks of inferred template counts. A later analysis computed generation probabilities with a VDJ recombination model fitted to out-of-frame rearrangements, and checked the results against IGoR. In a later analysis, hypergeometric tests were used to score TCR-TCR, TCR-HLA and TCR-CMV co-occurrence, with a repertoire-size bias correction applied to TCR pairs. To estimate false discovery rates, a later analysis permuted the HLA or CMV assignments 20 times. In a later analysis, co-occurring TCRs were grouped using DBSCAN, and TCRdist sequence similarity was added for clustering within HLA-allele-positive subsets. Repertoires with fewer than 30,000 or more than 120,000 public chains were left out of co-occurrence clustering, as were a few repertoires with anomalous nucleotide sharing. The clones in this table, taken by TCRdb from immuneACCESS, are in-frame only. Not every clone is retained; where verified, under half of the shortfall comes from an unresolved V gene, and the cause of the rest is unknown. The D gene and trimming were derived from the DNA, and the V and J assignments and clone size from that table. The sample profile shows some 200,000 clones; around four fifths of them were found once. About 2.6% of the sample is held by the ten biggest clonotypes.

This clonotype originated in a woman aged 45-65 years in good health and CMV-seropositive. The V and J genes are TRBV5-1 and TRBJ2-3; 7 junctional bases match TRBD2. The sequencing input was PBMCs. CDR3 reads: CASSSGLDGDTQYF. The DNA sequence is as follows: TGCGCCAGCAGCTCTGGACTAGATGGAGATACGCAGTATTTT. The variable domain in full, with residues beyond the CDR3 obtained from the reference TRBV5-1 and TRBJ2-3 genes, is KAGVTQTPRYLIKTRGQQVTLSCSPISGHRSVSWYQQTPGQGLQFLFEYFSETQRNKGNFPGRFSGRQFSNSRSEMNVSTLELGDSALYLCASSSGLDGDTQYFGPGTRLTVL.